The subject of this entry is one TCR beta chain. The antigen it binds to is not known. Qualities for individual bases were not recorded, and no much larger clone is one base off. The cysteine opens and the phenylalanine closes a CDR3 of 11 amino acids. The only DNA kept is the CDR3, 33 bases in frame from the first base. Sequences MDHEN (CDR1) and SYDVKM (CDR2) are obtained from the germline V gene. The sample is drawn from a study of blood T cells in healthy people across ages (dated by TCRdb to about 2015). Broadly, across the study: In model experiments, template switching captured roughly one uniquely barcoded TCR beta cDNA molecule for every two T cells. Age-related changes in TCR beta repertoire diversity were measured in the study by deep sequencing normalized with unique cDNA molecular identifiers. Four age groups were formed from the donors: young (average approximately 15 years), middle-aged (more than 35), aged (around 68) and long-lived (around 82). To avoid experimental bias, donors of different ages were randomly spread across the sequencing lanes. The study analyzed two additional independent replicas of 1 million unique cDNA reads from the same blood draw for two donors, one aged 18 to 30 and one aged 80 or older.

Donors were approximately 42 systemically healthy Caucasian individuals from Russia aged 6 to 90 years. Around 9.8 milliliters of peripheral blood were collected from each donor into EDTA-treated Vacutainer tubes. Ficoll-Paque density-gradient centrifugation was used to isolate PBMCs, with at least 7 million per sample. Trizol reagent was used to extract total RNA from PBMCs, with at least 6 micrograms per sample. Naive CD45RAhigh/CD27high T cell percentages were measured by flow cytometry on a PBMC aliquot from every donor. Library creation used 5' RACE. TCRdb lists the instrument as Illumina HiSeq 2500. A second PCR of roughly 7 to 12 cycles was run with a J-beta primer mix and a sample-barcoded 5' primer. A template-switch 5' adaptor carrying 12 random nucleotides introduced a unique molecular identifier onto each TCR beta cDNA molecule. Each sample yielded at least 3 million CDR3-containing paired-end reads. All of the RNA was converted into first-strand cDNA using the Mint cDNA synthesis kit, with a TRBC-specific oligonucleotide serving as the primer. All cDNA was treated with uracil-DNA glycosylase and then went through a first 18-cycle PCR with the universal primers M1SS and BC2_uni_R. The authors' analysis ran thus. Normalization of each sample was performed by random selection of 1 million high-quality reads, each carrying a distinct molecular identifier. Instead of being binned into consensus sequences, reads that shared molecular identifiers were thrown out. CDR3 identification, clonotype clustering and error correction used MiTCR with a Q25 quality threshold and the strictest error-elimination algorithm. Lower-bound total TCR beta diversity was estimated with a nonparametric unseen species model using Euler transformation. The public sequencing data were trimmed at Q25 with fastp and processed into clonotypes with MiXCR by TCRdb, which kept only in-frame beta chains. Every distinct CDR3 protein forms one entry, paired with its most common genes and DNA. These V and J calls rely on TCRdb rather than the paper's analysis. The sample table shows hundreds of thousands of distinct CDR3 sequences, and 52% are seen once. The top ten constitute roughly 13% of the sample.

Results the study describes overall, beyond this receptor: Estimates of total diversity based on one million sequenced T cells were considered lower bounds and underestimates. The percentage of naive T cells measured by flow cytometry correlated strongly with observed TCR beta diversity. Observed TCR beta diversity per million T cells fell roughly linearly with age, and a significant reduction was already apparent by age around 39. The CMV infection status of donors was not known, potentially confounding age-related changes in expanded clonotypes. The long-lived group showed more naive CD4+ T cells, fewer expanded clones and increased TCR diversity than the aged group, suggesting age selection. Conclusive comparison of naive and antigen-experienced compartments was prevented by the profiling of bulk unsorted PBMCs.

Recombination joined TRBV28 with TRBJ1-5, with the D segment identity uncertain. The J call may be in error: the DNA end matches TRBJ2-3 better. The sample was blood. The clonotype originates from a woman of 80 years or more in good health. CDR3 region: CASGLGQPQYF. The DNA sequence reads TGTGCCAGCGGCCTCGGGCAGCCCCAGTATTTT.